A selection of T cell receptor beta chains follows, all from one sample in a study of T cell changes during pregnancy in multiple sclerosis. Clones were sequenced by immunoSEQ multiplex PCR, and TCRdb holds only the in-frame ones, with some missing. The sample has approximately 44,000 clones, more than 90% seen once. Sequencing was performed on CD4+ T cells from peripheral blood mononuclear cells, taken in the second trimester of pregnancy. Every receptor here comes from a female donor in good health, enrolled as a control in a pregnancy study. CDR3s include the opening cysteine and the closing phenylalanine or tryptophan. The D gene is left open where the match is weak. Not every row has a clone size; where given, it reads once, few, many or a size class.

V: TRBV18; D: .; J: TRBJ1-3; size: .; DNA: TGTGCCAGCTCACCCCAGGGCCCTTCTGGAAACACCATATATTTT; CDR3: CASSPQGPSGNTIYF
V: TRBV30; D: .; J: TRBJ1-2; size: .; DNA: TGTGCCTGGAGTGATGCAGGGAAGCCTCGCTATGGCTACACCTTC; CDR3: CAWSDAGKPRYGYTF
V: TRBV28; D: .; J: TRBJ1-1; size: once; DNA: TGTGCCAGCAGTGAAAACGCCGGACACATGAACACTGAAGCTTTCTTT; CDR3: CASSENAGHMNTEAFF
V: TRBV12-5; D: .; J: TRBJ1-4; size: .; DNA: TGTGCTAGTGGTTTGGGTTCGGGAATAGAAAAACTGTTTTTT; CDR3: CASGLGSGIEKLFF
V: TRBV7-9; D: .; J: TRBJ1-5; size: once; DNA: TGTGCCAGCAGCCGAGGGGGTCGTGAGCAGCCCCAGCATTTT; CDR3: CASSRGGREQPQHF
V: TRBV11-3; D: TRBD2; J: TRBJ2-1; size: .; DNA: TGTGCCAGCAGCTACACCGGGGGGTACAATGAGCAGTTCTTC; CDR3: CASSYTGGYNEQFF
V: TRBV30; D: TRBD1; J: TRBJ1-2; size: .; DNA: TGTGCCTGGAGACCGGGACAGAACTATGGCTACACCTTC; CDR3: CAWRPGQNYGYTF
V: TRBV12-5; D: .; J: TRBJ2-7; size: .; DNA: TGTGCTAGTGGTTTGGGGCAGGGAGGCCACGAGCAGTACTTC; CDR3: CASGLGQGGHEQYF
V: TRBV11-3; D: .; J: TRBJ2-3; size: .; DNA: TGTGCCAGCAGCTTTTACGGTTTAGATACGCAGTATTTT; CDR3: CASSFYGLDTQYF
V: TRBV18; D: TRBD1; J: TRBJ1-4; size: .; DNA: TGTGCCAGCTCACCAACACAGGGGGATGAAAAACTGTTTTTT; CDR3: CASSPTQGDEKLFF
V: TRBV7-8; D: TRBD2; J: TRBJ2-3; size: .; DNA: TGTGCCAGCAGCTTAGCCCCCGGGACTAGCGGGGGCGGTAGCACAGATACGCAGTATTTT; CDR3: CASSLAPGTSGGGSTDTQYF